This TCR beta chain was retrieved from a study of T cells in Graves' hyperthyroidism and ophthalmopathy. The V end was cut by 0 bases, the J end by 0 bases, with 9 bases between. CDR1 is DFQATT and CDR2 is SNEGSKA in the germline V gene (reference sequence). This CDR3 comprises 14 residues. Broader study findings: In the blood, most expanded thyroid clonotypes above 0.001 appeared as well. Median prediction lead before ophthalmopathy onset was around seven months with the model.

TCR beta CDR3 sequences were amplified from RNA transcripts. TCR CDR3 regions were first amplified by RT-PCR with HTBI primers. TCRdb redid the calling of the multiplex PCR reads with MiXCR, one entry per CDR3 protein. The sample has around 600,000 distinct CDR3 sequences; approximately 14% are singletons. Ophthalmopathy in the patients scored at least 3 on Clinical Activity Score and at least 4 on NOSPECS grade, lasting under 3 months. The PBMCs were taken from approximately 11 ml of fresh peripheral blood. As to this clonotype: Its antigen is as yet unknown.

This sequence was found in a woman younger than 35 with Graves' ophthalmopathy. This chain uses TRBV20-1 with TRBJ2-7; no clear D gene. The material sequenced was blood. For the CDR3, the DNA is TGCAGTGCTAGAGATTGGTACGGCTCCTACGAGCAGTACTTC. This encodes CSARDWYGSYEQYF.